What follows is one T cell receptor beta chain and its context. This entry belongs to a study of blood T cell repertoires in COVID-19. Study-level information: Collection of acute and convalescent COVID-19 samples took place in the United States, Italy and Spain. The analysed material was cDNA or gDNA that came from T cells, B-cell-depleted T cells, or PBMCs.

In the authors' methods: Amplification of reference gene primers provided the estimated nucleated cell counts. Clones were sequenced by immunoSEQ multiplex PCR, and TCRdb holds only the in-frame ones, with some missing. That table is the source of V, J and clone size, and D and trimming were worked out from the DNA. The sample has 150,000 to 200,000 clones, 60% to 85% seen once; the top ten hold about 18%. In germline, CDR1 is SNHLY, CDR2 FYNNEI. CDR3 length equals 13 residues. V gave up 4 bases and J gave up 0 bases, with 6 bases separating them. The sample comprised peripheral blood. This sequence was found in a man between 60 and 70 years old with active or convalescent COVID-19. The rearrangement uses TRBV2 and TRBJ1-1; D gene unclear. The DNA for the CDR3 is TGTGCCAGCAGTGTACAGCTGAACACTGAAGCTTTCTTT. It is translated as CASSVQLNTEAFF.